This T cell receptor beta chain stems from a study of blood T cell repertoires in COVID-19. Overall study context: Spain, Italy and the United States supplied samples that represented acute and convalescent COVID-19.

TCRdb's table, derived via immunoSEQ multiplex PCR, lists solely in-frame clones and lacks some. The data show about 76,000 clones, about 85% seen once. CDR1 is SEHNR and CDR2 is FQNEAQ in the germline V gene (reference sequence). The length of the CDR3 is 13 residues. Deletions cut 5 bases from V and 8 bases from J, with 15 bases between. This sequence was found in a man aged 60 to 69 with COVID-19, enrolled during active disease. The specimen was peripheral blood. This chain connects TRBV7-9 to TRBJ1-2, with TRBD1 as a possible D gene (6 bases). The CDR3 here is CASSPQGVDGYTF. The CDR3 DNA follows: TGTGCCAGCAGCCCACAGGGAGTAGACGGCTACACCTTC.